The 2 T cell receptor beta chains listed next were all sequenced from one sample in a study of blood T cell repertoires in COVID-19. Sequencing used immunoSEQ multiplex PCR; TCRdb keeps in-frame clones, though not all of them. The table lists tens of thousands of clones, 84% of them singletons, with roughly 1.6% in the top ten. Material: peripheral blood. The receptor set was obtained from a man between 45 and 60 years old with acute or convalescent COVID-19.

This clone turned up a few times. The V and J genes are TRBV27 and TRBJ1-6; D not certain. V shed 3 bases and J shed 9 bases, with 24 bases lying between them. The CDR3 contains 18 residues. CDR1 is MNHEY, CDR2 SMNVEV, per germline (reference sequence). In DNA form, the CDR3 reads TGTGCCAGCAGTTTTTTTGGGGTTGGAGGACCCGTTGGTTCACCCCTCCACTTT. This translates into CASSFFGVGGPVGSPLHF.

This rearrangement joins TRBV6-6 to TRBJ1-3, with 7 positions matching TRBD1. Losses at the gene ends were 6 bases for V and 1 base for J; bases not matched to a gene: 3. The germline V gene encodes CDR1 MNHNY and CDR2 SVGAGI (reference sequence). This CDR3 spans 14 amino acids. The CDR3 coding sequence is TGTGCCAGCAGGTCGACAGGGTCTGGAAACACCATATATTTT. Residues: CASRSTGSGNTIYF.